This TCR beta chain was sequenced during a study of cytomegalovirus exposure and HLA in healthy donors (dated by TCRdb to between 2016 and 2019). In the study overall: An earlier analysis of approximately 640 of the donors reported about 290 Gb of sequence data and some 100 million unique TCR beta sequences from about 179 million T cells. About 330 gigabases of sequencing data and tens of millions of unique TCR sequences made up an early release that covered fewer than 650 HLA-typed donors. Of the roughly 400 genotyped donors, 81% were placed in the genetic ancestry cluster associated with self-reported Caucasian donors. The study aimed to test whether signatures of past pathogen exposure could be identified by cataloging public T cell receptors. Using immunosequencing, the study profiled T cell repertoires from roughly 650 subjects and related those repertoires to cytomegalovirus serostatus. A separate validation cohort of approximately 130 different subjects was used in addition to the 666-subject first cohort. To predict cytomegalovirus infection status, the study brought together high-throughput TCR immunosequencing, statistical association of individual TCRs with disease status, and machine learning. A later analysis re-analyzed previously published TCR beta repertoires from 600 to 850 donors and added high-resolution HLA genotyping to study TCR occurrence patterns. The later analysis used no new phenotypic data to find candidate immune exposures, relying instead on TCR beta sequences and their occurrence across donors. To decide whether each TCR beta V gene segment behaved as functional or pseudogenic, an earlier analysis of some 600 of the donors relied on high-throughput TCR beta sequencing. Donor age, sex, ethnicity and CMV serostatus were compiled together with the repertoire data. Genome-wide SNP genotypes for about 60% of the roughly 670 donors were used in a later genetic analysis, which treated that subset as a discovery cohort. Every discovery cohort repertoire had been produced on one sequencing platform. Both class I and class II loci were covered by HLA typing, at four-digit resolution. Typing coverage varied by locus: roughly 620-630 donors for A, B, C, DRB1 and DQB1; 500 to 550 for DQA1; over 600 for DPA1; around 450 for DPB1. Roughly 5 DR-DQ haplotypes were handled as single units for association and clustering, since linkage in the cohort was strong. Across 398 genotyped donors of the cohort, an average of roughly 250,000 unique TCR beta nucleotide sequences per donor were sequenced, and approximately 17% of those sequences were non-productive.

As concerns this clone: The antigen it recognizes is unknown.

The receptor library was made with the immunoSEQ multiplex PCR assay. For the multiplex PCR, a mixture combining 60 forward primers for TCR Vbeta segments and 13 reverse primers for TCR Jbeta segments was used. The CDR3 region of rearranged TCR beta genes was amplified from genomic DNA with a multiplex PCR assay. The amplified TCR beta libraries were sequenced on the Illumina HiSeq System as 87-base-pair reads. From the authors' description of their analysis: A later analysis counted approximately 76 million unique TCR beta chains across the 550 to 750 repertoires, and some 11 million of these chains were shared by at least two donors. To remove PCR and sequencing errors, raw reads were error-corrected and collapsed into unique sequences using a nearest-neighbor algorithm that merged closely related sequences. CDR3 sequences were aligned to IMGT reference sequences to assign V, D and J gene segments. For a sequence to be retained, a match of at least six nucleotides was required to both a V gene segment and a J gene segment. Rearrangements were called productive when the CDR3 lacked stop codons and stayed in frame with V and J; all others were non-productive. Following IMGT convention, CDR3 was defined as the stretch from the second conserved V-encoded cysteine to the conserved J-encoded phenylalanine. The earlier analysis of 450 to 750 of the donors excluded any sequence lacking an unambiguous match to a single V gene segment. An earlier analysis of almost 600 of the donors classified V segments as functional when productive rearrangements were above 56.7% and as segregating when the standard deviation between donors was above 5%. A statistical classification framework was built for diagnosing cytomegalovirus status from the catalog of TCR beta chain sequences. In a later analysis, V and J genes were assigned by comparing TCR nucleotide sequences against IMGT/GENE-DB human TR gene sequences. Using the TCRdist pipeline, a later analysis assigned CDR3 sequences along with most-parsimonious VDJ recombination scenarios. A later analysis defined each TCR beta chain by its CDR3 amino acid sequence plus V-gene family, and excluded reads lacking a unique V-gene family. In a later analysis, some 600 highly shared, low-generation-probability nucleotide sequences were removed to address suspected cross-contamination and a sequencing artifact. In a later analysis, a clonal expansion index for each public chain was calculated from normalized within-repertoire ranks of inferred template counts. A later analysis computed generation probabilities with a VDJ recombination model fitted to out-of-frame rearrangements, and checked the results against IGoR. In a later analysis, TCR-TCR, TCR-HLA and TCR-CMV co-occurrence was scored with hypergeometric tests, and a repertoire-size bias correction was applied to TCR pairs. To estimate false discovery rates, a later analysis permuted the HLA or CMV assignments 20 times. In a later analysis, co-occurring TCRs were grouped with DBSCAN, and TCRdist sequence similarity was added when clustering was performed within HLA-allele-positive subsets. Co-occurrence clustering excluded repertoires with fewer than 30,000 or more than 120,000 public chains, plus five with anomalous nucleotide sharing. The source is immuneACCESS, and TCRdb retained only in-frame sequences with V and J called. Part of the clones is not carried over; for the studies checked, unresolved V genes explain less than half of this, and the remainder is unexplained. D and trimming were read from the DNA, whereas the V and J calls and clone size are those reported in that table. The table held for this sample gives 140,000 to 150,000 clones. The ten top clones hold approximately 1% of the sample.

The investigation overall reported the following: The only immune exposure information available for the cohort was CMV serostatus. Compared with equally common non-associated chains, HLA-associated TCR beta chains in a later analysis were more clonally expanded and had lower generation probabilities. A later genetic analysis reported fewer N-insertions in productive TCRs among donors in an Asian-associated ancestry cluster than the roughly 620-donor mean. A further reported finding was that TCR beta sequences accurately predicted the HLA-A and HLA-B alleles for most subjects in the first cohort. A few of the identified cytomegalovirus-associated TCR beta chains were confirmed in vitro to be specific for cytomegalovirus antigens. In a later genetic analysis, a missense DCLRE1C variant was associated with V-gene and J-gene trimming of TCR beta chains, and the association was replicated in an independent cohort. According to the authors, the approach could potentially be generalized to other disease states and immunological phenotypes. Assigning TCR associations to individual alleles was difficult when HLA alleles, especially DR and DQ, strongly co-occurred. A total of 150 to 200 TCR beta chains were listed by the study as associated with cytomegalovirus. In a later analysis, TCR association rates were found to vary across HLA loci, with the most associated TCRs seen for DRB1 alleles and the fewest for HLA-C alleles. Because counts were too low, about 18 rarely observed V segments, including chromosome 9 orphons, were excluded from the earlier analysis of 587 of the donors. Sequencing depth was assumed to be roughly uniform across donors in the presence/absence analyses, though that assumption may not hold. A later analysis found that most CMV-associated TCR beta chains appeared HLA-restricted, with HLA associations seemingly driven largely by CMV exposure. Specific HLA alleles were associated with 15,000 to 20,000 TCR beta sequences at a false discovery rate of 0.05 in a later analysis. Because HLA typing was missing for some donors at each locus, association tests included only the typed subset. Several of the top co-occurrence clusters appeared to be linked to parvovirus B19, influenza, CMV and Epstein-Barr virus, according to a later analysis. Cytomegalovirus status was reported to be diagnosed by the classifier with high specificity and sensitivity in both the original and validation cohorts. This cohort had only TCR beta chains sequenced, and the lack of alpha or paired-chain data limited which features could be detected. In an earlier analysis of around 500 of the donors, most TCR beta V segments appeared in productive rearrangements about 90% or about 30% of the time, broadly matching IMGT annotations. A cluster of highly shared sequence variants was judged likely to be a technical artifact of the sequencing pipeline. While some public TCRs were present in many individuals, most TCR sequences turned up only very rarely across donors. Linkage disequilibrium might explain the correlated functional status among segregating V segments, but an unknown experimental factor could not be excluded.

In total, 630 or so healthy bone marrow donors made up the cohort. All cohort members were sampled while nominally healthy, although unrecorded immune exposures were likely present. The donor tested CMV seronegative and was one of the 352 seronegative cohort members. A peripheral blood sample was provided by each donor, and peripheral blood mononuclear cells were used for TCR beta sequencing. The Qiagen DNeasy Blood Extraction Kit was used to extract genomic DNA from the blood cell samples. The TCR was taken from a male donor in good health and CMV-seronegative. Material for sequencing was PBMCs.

The nucleotides are TGTGCCAGCAGCTTAGTCATGGTGGACCACAGAGGGGGATATAACACCGGGGAGCTGTTTTTT. Its amino acids are CASSLVMVDHRGGYNTGELFF. The chain uses TRBV7-8 and TRBJ2-2; TRBD1 could be the D gene, as 6 bases match. V sheds 1 base and J sheds 2 bases, leaving 26 bases between their ends. The CDR3 runs 21 amino acids, cysteine and phenylalanine included. Here the CDR3 DNA is all that survives: 63 bases in frame from base 1. CDR1 is given as SGHVS and CDR2 as FQNEAQ, both from the germline V gene.